The T cell receptor (beta chain) under discussion was sequenced for a study of metastatic and nonmetastatic thyroid tumors. Across the study: Comparison of repertoires was carried out across blood and tumor or nodule tissue from malignant and benign thyroid patients.

Thyroid surgery took place with no prior treatment in any patient. The CDR3 has 15 residues. Germline V gives CDR1 MGHDK, CDR2 SYGVNS. V trimming: 2 bases; J trimming: 7 bases; junction bases outside the gene matches: 4. Under the authors' procedure: To classify distant metastasis in papillary thyroid cancer, a model was built from CDR3 differences across clinicopathological groups. TCRdb reprocessed the PCR reads using MiXCR. The V and J calls come from TCRdb's annotation, not from the publication. Found here are 20,000 to 25,000 clones, roughly an eighth of them singletons; the top ten hold 17%. The table lists this clone with many counts.

Input material: blood. The sequence was collected from a female donor with papillary thyroid cancer or a benign thyroid nodule (not recorded which). Some clones in this sample may be carry-over from other donors' samples. The rearrangement joins TRBV25-1 to TRBJ2-2; TRBD1 agrees at 10 bases. This CDR3 is CASSERQGAGGELFF. CDR3 nucleotide sequence: TGTGCCAGCAGTGAACGACAGGGGGCGGGCGGGGAGCTGTTTTTT.